The source of this TCR beta chain is a study of control samples from healthy donors and cancer patients. Using immunoSEQ multiplex PCR, the repertoire was profiled, and TCRdb retains in-frame clones only, with some absent. The data contain 150,000 to 200,000 clones, 91% of them seen just once; the ten biggest clones take up around 2%. Germline V gene data show CDR1 as MGHRA and CDR2 as YSYEKL. CDR3 length: 14 residues. V shed 1 base and J shed 6 bases, with 10 bases lying between them. This TCR came from a woman in her forties in good health. Sequencing used blood. The chain recombines TRBV4-1 with TRBJ1-5; D call uncertain. DNA of the CDR3: TGCGCCAGCAGCCAAGGGCATTTGGGTCAGCCCCAGCATTTT. This translates into CASSQGHLGQPQHF.